Listed below are T cell receptor beta chains from one sample, sequenced in a study of blood T cell repertoires in COVID-19. Method: immunoSEQ multiplex PCR; TCRdb's copy keeps in-frame clones and lacks some. The table records 150,000 or so clones, about 80% of them present only once. The sequencing sample was made of peripheral blood. These receptors were collected from a woman of 80 years or more with acute or convalescent COVID-19. The CDR3 runs from the conserved cysteine through the conserved F or W. A D gene is named only where the DNA matches it firmly. The listing skips clone size in some rows; elsewhere it reads once, few, many or a size class.

cdr3_nt: TGTGCCAGCAGTTTGGGGAGTTTGGACTATGGCTACACCTTC
cdr3_aa: CASSLGSLDYGYTF
j_call: TRBJ1-2
clone_size: .
v_call: TRBV5-5
d_call: .

cdr3_nt: TGTGCCAGCAGCTCCGAGGGGGCCTTTAATGAAAAACTGTTTTTT
cdr3_aa: CASSSEGAFNEKLFF
j_call: TRBJ1-4
clone_size: few
v_call: TRBV7-2
d_call: TRBD1

cdr3_nt: TGTGCCAGCAGCAGCGGGGGCTCTGGGGCCAACGTCCTGACTTTC
cdr3_aa: CASSSGGSGANVLTF
j_call: TRBJ2-6
clone_size: .
v_call: TRBV7-2
d_call: TRBD2

cdr3_nt: TGTGCCTGGATGACTAGCGGGGGTAGGAATGAGCAGTTCTTC
cdr3_aa: CAWMTSGGRNEQFF
j_call: TRBJ2-1
clone_size: .
v_call: TRBV30
d_call: TRBD2

cdr3_nt: TGTGCCTCTAAGGACAGGACCATGAGGGGGTATGGCTACACCTTC
cdr3_aa: CASKDRTMRGYGYTF
j_call: TRBJ1-2
clone_size: .
v_call: TRBV12-5
d_call: TRBD1

cdr3_nt: TGTGCCAGCAGCTTGAGGCAAGGGAGGGAAAAACTGTTTTTT
cdr3_aa: CASSLRQGREKLFF
j_call: TRBJ1-4
clone_size: .
v_call: TRBV5-6
d_call: .

cdr3_nt: TGTGCCAGCTCACCAATCGGAGTCTATGGCTACACCTTC
cdr3_aa: CASSPIGVYGYTF
j_call: TRBJ1-2
clone_size: .
v_call: TRBV18
d_call: .

cdr3_nt: TGTGCCAGCAGCTTAGTTCTCGGGAATACGCAGTATTTT
cdr3_aa: CASSLVLGNTQYF
j_call: TRBJ2-3
clone_size: .
v_call: TRBV7-8
d_call: .

cdr3_nt: TGTGCCAGCAGCTTGGGACAGGGGTATTCACCCCTCCACTTT
cdr3_aa: CASSLGQGYSPLHF
j_call: TRBJ1-6
clone_size: .
v_call: TRBV7-9
d_call: TRBD1

cdr3_nt: TGCGCCAGCAGCTTGTCAGGGCCCTCATCTAACTATGGCTACACCTTC
cdr3_aa: CASSLSGPSSNYGYTF
j_call: TRBJ1-2
clone_size: .
v_call: TRBV5-1
d_call: .

cdr3_nt: TGTGCCAGTAACCCGACAGGGACGAAGCGTGAAGCTTTCTTT
cdr3_aa: CASNPTGTKREAFF
j_call: TRBJ1-1
clone_size: once
v_call: TRBV19
d_call: TRBD1

cdr3_nt: TGCAGTGCCGAGGGCCCCTACGAGCAGTACTTC
cdr3_aa: CSAEGPYEQYF
j_call: TRBJ2-7
clone_size: once
v_call: TRBV20-1
d_call: .

cdr3_nt: TGCGCCAGCAGTGCTATATTTGGGCAGGGGGCTCTCGAGCAGTACTTC
cdr3_aa: CASSAIFGQGALEQYF
j_call: TRBJ2-7
clone_size: .
v_call: TRBV10-1
d_call: TRBD1

cdr3_nt: TGCGCCAGCAGCCAAGGGGACATGAGTTCACCCCTCCACTTT
cdr3_aa: CASSQGDMSSPLHF
j_call: TRBJ1-6
clone_size: .
v_call: TRBV4-3
d_call: .

cdr3_nt: TGTGCCAGCAGTGAATTTGCCCCGCGGGGGGGATACGAGCAGTACTTC
cdr3_aa: CASSEFAPRGGYEQYF
j_call: TRBJ2-7
clone_size: .
v_call: TRBV2
d_call: TRBD2

cdr3_nt: TGTGCCAGCGGCATAAGTCGTTCTGGGGCCAACGTCCTGACTTTC
cdr3_aa: CASGISRSGANVLTF
j_call: TRBJ2-6
clone_size: .
v_call: TRBV25-1
d_call: .

cdr3_nt: TGTGCCAGCAGCTTAGTAGCGGAGACCTATGGCTACACCTTC
cdr3_aa: CASSLVAETYGYTF
j_call: TRBJ1-2
clone_size: .
v_call: TRBV7-9
d_call: .

cdr3_nt: TGTGCCAGCAGCCTGCGCCTAGCTCCGGGACAGGGTTCTCAGCCCCAGCATTTT
cdr3_aa: CASSLRLAPGQGSQPQHF
j_call: TRBJ1-5
clone_size: .
v_call: TRBV21-1
d_call: .

cdr3_nt: TGTGCCAGCAGTTTAGACAGGAACTATGGCTACACCTTC
cdr3_aa: CASSLDRNYGYTF
j_call: TRBJ1-2
clone_size: few
v_call: TRBV6-5
d_call: .

cdr3_nt: TGTGCCAGCTTATTAACAGGGGTTTCTGAAAAACTGTTTTTT
cdr3_aa: CASLLTGVSEKLFF
j_call: TRBJ1-4
clone_size: .
v_call: TRBV2
d_call: TRBD1

cdr3_nt: TGTGCCAGCAGCACCCTGGACAGGGGGCGCGGTGAAAAACTGTTTTTT
cdr3_aa: CASSTLDRGRGEKLFF
j_call: TRBJ1-4
clone_size: .
v_call: TRBV7-3
d_call: TRBD1

cdr3_nt: TGTGCCAGCAGTTTCGGCAGGGGGAATGGCTACACCTTC
cdr3_aa: CASSFGRGNGYTF
j_call: TRBJ1-2
clone_size: .
v_call: TRBV12-3/TRBV12-4
d_call: TRBD1

cdr3_nt: TGTGCCTGGTTGGGGACAGGGGCTTCACCCCTCCACTTT
cdr3_aa: CAWLGTGASPLHF
j_call: TRBJ1-6
clone_size: few
v_call: TRBV30
d_call: TRBD1

cdr3_nt: TGTGCCAGCAGCCCCAATGGAGGTGCAGTGGACATTCAGTACTTC
cdr3_aa: CASSPNGGAVDIQYF
j_call: TRBJ2-4
clone_size: .
v_call: TRBV9
d_call: .

cdr3_nt: TGTGCCAGCAGTTCGGCAGAGGGGGTTACTTCACCCCTCCACTTT
cdr3_aa: CASSSAEGVTSPLHF
j_call: TRBJ1-6
clone_size: .
v_call: TRBV27
d_call: .

cdr3_nt: TGTGCCAGCAGCTTAGGGTTCGAGTATAGCAATCAGCCCCAGCATTTT
cdr3_aa: CASSLGFEYSNQPQHF
j_call: TRBJ1-5
clone_size: .
v_call: TRBV7-2
d_call: .

cdr3_nt: TGTGCCAGTAGTCCAAGACAGGGTGCCCTGGAGACCCAGTACTTC
cdr3_aa: CASSPRQGALETQYF
j_call: TRBJ2-5
clone_size: few
v_call: TRBV19
d_call: TRBD1

cdr3_nt: TGCAGCGTCTCGACAGGCCGCTCGGGCACTGAAGCTTTCTTT
cdr3_aa: CSVSTGRSGTEAFF
j_call: TRBJ1-1
clone_size: .
v_call: TRBV29-1
d_call: .

cdr3_nt: TGCAGCGTGGAAGATGTGGGCGAAGCTTTCTTT
cdr3_aa: CSVEDVGEAFF
j_call: TRBJ1-1
clone_size: few
v_call: TRBV29-1
d_call: .

cdr3_nt: TGTGCCAGCAGCTTTGGACACAGCAATCAGCCCCAGCATTTT
cdr3_aa: CASSFGHSNQPQHF
j_call: TRBJ1-5
clone_size: once
v_call: TRBV5-6
d_call: .

cdr3_nt: TGTGCCAGCAGCCATCTCGACAGGCCCTACGAGCAGTACTTC
cdr3_aa: CASSHLDRPYEQYF
j_call: TRBJ2-7
clone_size: .
v_call: TRBV3-1/TRBV3-2
d_call: .

cdr3_nt: TGTGCCAGCAGTTATCTTAGCGGGGGCGAGGGGGAGCAGTTCTTC
cdr3_aa: CASSYLSGGEGEQFF
j_call: TRBJ2-1
clone_size: .
v_call: TRBV6-5
d_call: TRBD2

cdr3_nt: TGTGCCAGCAGGGGGGGACAGGGAATTCAGCCCCAGCATTTT
cdr3_aa: CASRGGQGIQPQHF
j_call: TRBJ1-5
clone_size: .
v_call: TRBV28
d_call: TRBD1

cdr3_nt: TGTGCCAGCGATGAACAGGGTTATGGCTACACCTTC
cdr3_aa: CASDEQGYGYTF
j_call: TRBJ1-2
clone_size: .
v_call: TRBV6-5
d_call: .

cdr3_nt: TGTGCCAGTAGTATAAGGAGCGGATCCTACAATGAGCAGTTCTTC
cdr3_aa: CASSIRSGSYNEQFF
j_call: TRBJ2-1
clone_size: .
v_call: TRBV19
d_call: .

cdr3_nt: TGTGCCAGCAGCCAAGACAGGAAAGTTCCCGAGCAGTACTTC
cdr3_aa: CASSQDRKVPEQYF
j_call: TRBJ2-7
clone_size: .
v_call: TRBV14
d_call: .

cdr3_nt: TGTGCCTCCGGTCGTCGGACCGGGGAGCTGTTTTTT
cdr3_aa: CASGRRTGELFF
j_call: TRBJ2-2
clone_size: .
v_call: TRBV3-1/TRBV3-2
d_call: .

cdr3_nt: TGCGCCAGCAGCCTTAACCCAGGATCAAATCAGCCCCAGCATTTT
cdr3_aa: CASSLNPGSNQPQHF
j_call: TRBJ1-5
clone_size: few
v_call: TRBV4-1
d_call: .

cdr3_nt: TGCGCCAGCAGCTTGGTTGGGACCGGGGGGGAAAAACTGTTTTTT
cdr3_aa: CASSLVGTGGEKLFF
j_call: TRBJ1-4
clone_size: few
v_call: TRBV5-1
d_call: .

cdr3_nt: TGTGCCAGCAGCACCTCAACAGCCGGGCAGTACTTC
cdr3_aa: CASSTSTAGQYF
j_call: TRBJ2-7
clone_size: once
v_call: TRBV7-8
d_call: .